This T cell receptor (beta chain) was observed in a study of beta chain features in type 1 diabetes listed by TCRdb under 2018. The study in broad terms: No differences in mean age, gender distribution, total cell number or subset yield were found between patients and healthy donors. Across all samples, some 110,000,000 sorted cells were examined, and cell number per subset correlated strongly with RNA yield. In the study, TCRB repertoires of sorted circulating CD4+ T cell subsets from recently diagnosed type 1 diabetes patients were compared with those of matched healthy donors. Whereas all 30 or so donors provided naive and central memory subsets, regulatory and stem cell-like memory subsets were isolated from just 8 patients and about 8 healthy donors. What the study reported, not specific to this receptor: Only small numbers of individuals were included in the HLA sub-analyses, which left unresolved whether HLA type had any influence on TCRB rearrangement. In all four CD4+ subsets, TCRB CDR3 length was moderately but significantly shorter in type 1 diabetes patients. PCR may preferentially amplify shorter templates, but because patient and control samples were amplified and corrected together, any resulting skew would affect both groups equally. Naive, central memory and regulatory TCRB repertoires appeared more similar among patients than among healthy donors. Because cDNA was sequenced instead of genomic DNA, highly expressing activated cells could be over-represented, though the groups showed no difference in activation or CD3 levels. Patients with type 1 diabetes made fewer insertions and deleted more nucleotides at VDJ recombination sites, implying thymic rearrangement abnormalities.

Points on this clone: The clone's antigen remains unknown. The input lacks base qualities; no much larger clone sits a single base away.

All of the isolated RNA was reverse transcribed with the High Capacity cDNA Reverse Transcription Kit, so expressed TCRB transcripts were sequenced. Naive, central memory and regulatory T cell samples underwent deep immunoSEQ sequencing, averaging around 3.6 million total reads per sample. Sorted cells were lysed in RLT buffer, and RNA was extracted using DNase-treated RNeasy Micro or Mini kits according to cell number. To prevent cross-contamination, every cell subset was processed on its own, while patient and healthy donor samples were processed together. The immunoSEQ multiplex PCR was used to amplify TCRB sequences from cDNA, generating 87-bp fragments that spanned the CDR3 region. The amplicons were sequenced using the Illumina HiSeq platform. The study's own analysis went as follows. Synthetic template baselines were used to correct PCR bias computationally, reads within Hamming distance 2 were collapsed, and singletons that could not be merged were discarded. Reads were aligned to IMGT to assign V, D and J genes, CDR3 length, and insertions or deletions at six rearrangement sites. Clonotype counts were normalized to sorted cell number within each subset before computing true diversity and Gini coefficients with the tcR R package. The overlap coefficient, calculated on TCRB nucleotide sequences, was used to measure repertoire sharing. As a proxy for the pre-selection repertoire, out-of-frame TCRB sequences from naive cells were analyzed. The clones in this table, taken by TCRdb from immuneACCESS, are in-frame only. Not every clone is retained; where verified, under half of the shortfall comes from an unresolved V gene, and the cause of the rest is unknown. The V and J calls and clone size were taken over from that table, and D and trimming were inferred from the DNA. This sample holds 350,000 to 450,000 clones; around 12% were observed only once. 0.01% of the sample belongs to the ten largest clones.

Its CDR3 holds 14 amino acids, cysteine through phenylalanine. Only the CDR3 DNA is retained, 42 bases long and in frame from the first base. The junction shows trimming of 1 base on V and 10 bases on J, plus 16 bases between the germline ends. CDR1 SGHNT and CDR2 YENEEA were looked up in the germline V gene. Each donor gave one peripheral blood draw, about 100 mL on average, collected into heparinised tubes. A BD FACSAria II and a panel including CD45RO, CCR7, CD25, CD127, CD95 and CD27 were used to sort naive, central memory, regulatory and stem cell-like memory CD4+ T cells. A purity above 98% was achieved for all sorted populations. PBMCs were isolated right away by Lymphoprep density gradient centrifugation and were stained directly, without culture. So that batch effects would be minimized, each experiment stained and sorted samples in pairs, pairing one healthy donor with one patient.

The specimen sequenced was naive CD4+ T cells from blood. The sample's cell subset or site label, in plain terms: true naive CD4+ T cells. Recombination linked TRBV11-3 to TRBJ1-1; TRBD1 might be the D gene, on 6 matching bases. This receptor was taken from a woman younger than 35 with type 1 diabetes. Here the CDR3 is given as CASSLANRDTSAFF. The DNA is TGTGCCAGCAGCTTAGCTAACCGGGACACTTCAGCTTTCTTT.